The T cell receptor (beta chain) described here comes from a study of blood T cell repertoires in COVID-19. V was cut by 3 bases and J by 6 bases, with 15 bases left in between. CDR1 and CDR2 (germline): ENHRY, SYGVKD. CDR3 length: 15 amino acids. Clones were read by immunoSEQ multiplex PCR, and TCRdb kept only the in-frame ones, dropping some. The sample includes about 130,000 clones, 70% to 85% seen only once; the top ten take 9.2%. The clonotype originates from a middle-aged man who had recovered from COVID-19. The V call is TRBV10-3, the J call TRBJ1-5, with D perhaps matching TRBD1 (5 bases). Specimen: PBMCs or T cells enriched from blood (not recorded which). The CDR3 region has the DNA TGTGCCATCAGTGACGTTGGGGGGTTCCCTCAGCCCCAGCATTTT. It is translated as CAISDVGGFPQPQHF.